The 15 T cell receptor beta chains below all came from one sample that was sequenced in a study of T cells in Graves' hyperthyroidism and ophthalmopathy (dated by TCRdb to the late 2010s). Library creation used multiplex PCR. The data were produced on an Illumina HiSeq 2000. The TCR beta CDR3 regions were amplified from RNA transcripts. The TCR CDR3 was subjected to a first round of RT-PCR using the HTBI primer set and the Qiagen OneStep RT-PCR kit. TCRdb reprocessed the public reads (quality trimming at Q25 with fastp, clone calling with MiXCR) and kept in-frame beta chains. Rows matching on CDR3 protein sequence are summarized as one entry with the most common DNA and genes. The sample table shows hundreds of thousands of distinct CDR3 sequences, and less than 45% are seen once. About 7.7% of the sample goes to the ten largest clones. Material for sequencing was peripheral blood or thyroid tissue (not recorded which). The receptors derive from an adult man with Graves' disease, either hyperthyroidism or ophthalmopathy (not recorded which).

This clonotype was counted only a few times. Given a much more abundant clone one base away, this may be a read error. The DNA for the CDR3 is TGTGCCAGCAGTGAGTCGACAGGGATGGGAGAGACCCAGTACTTC. It encodes CASSESTGMGETQYF. V usage is TRBV7-3 and J usage is TRBJ2-5; 7 positions agree with TRBD1. CDR1 is SGHTA and CDR2 is FQGTGA in the germline V gene. This CDR3 region has 15 residues. J gave up 4 bases and V 6 bases, and 11 bases lay outside the gene matches.

This clonotype occurred once. The junction does not match germline at one end; this may be a read error. The chain carries TRBV6-5 and TRBJ2-5; 13 positions agree with TRBD2. Germline V gene data show CDR1 as MNHEY and CDR2 as SVGAGI. The CDR3 covers 15 residues. CDR3: CASRTSGRWIETQYF. CDR3 nucleotides: TGCGCCAGCAGGACTAGCGGGAGATGGATAGAGACCCAGTACTTC.

This clonotype was picked up a small number of times. The chain uses TRBV20-1 and TRBJ1-6, with D tentatively TRBD1 (5 bases). V lost 3 bases, J lost 5 bases, and 8 bases lay in between. The length of the CDR3 is 13 residues. The germline gives CDR1 DFQATT, CDR2 SNEGSKA (reference sequence). DNA for the CDR3: TGCAGTGCTAGTTCGACAGATAATTCACCCCTCCACTTT. Protein product: CSASSTDNSPLHF.

In this sample, this clonotype turned up a few times. This CDR3 is CASTGLASNTGELFF. The DNA for the CDR3 is TGTGCCAGCACGGGACTAGCGAGCAACACCGGGGAGCTGTTTTTT. This chain connects TRBV2 to TRBJ2-2; 10 positions agree with TRBD2. From germline, CDR1 is SNHLY and CDR2 FYNNEI. The CDR3 contains 15 residues. The V segment lost 7 bases and the J segment 2 bases; nucleotides outside the gene matches: 4.

Worth noting for this clonotype: A junction boundary mismatches the germline segment, possibly from a read error. V usage is TRBV5-1 and J usage is TRBJ1-2; D might be TRBD1 (5 bases). The germline V gene has CDR1 SGHRS and CDR2 YFSETQ. CDR3 length: 14 amino acids. CDR3 loop: CASSFRQTTYGYTF. CDR3 coding DNA: TGTGCCAGCAGCTTTAGACAGACTACCTATGGCTACACCTTC.

This clonotype was seen repeatedly, ten times or more. The rearrangement uses TRBV2 and TRBJ1-5; D unresolved. The CDR3 is 16 amino acids. V was clipped by 0 bases and J by 0 bases, with 9 bases between them. CDR1 and CDR2 from the germline V gene are SNHLY and FYNNEI. The CDR3 is CASSEADQNSNQPQHF. As DNA, the CDR3 is TGTGCCAGCAGTGAAGCCGACCAAAATAGCAATCAGCCCCAGCATTTT. The whole variable domain, remainder taken from reference TRBV2 and TRBJ1-5, is EPEVTQTPSHQVTQMGQEVILRCVPISNHLYFYWYRQILGQKVEFLVSFYNNEISEKSEIFDDQFSVERPDGSNFTLKIRSTKLEDSAMYFCASSEADQNSNQPQHFGDGTRLSIL.

This clonotype was detected only a few times. This sequence joins TRBV19 and TRBJ1-2; D uncertain. Deletions cut 2 bases from V and 0 bases from J, with 10 bases between. This CDR3 has 15 amino acids. From germline, CDR1 is LNHDA and CDR2 SQIVND (reference sequence). The CDR3 here is CASSINQRTNYGYTF. The CDR3 DNA follows: TGTGCCAGTAGTATAAACCAAAGGACTAACTATGGCTACACCTTC.

The chain has TRBV29-1 and TRBJ1-3; D unclear. The germline V gene has CDR1 SQVTM and CDR2 ANQGSEA. The V end lost 6 bases, the J end lost 7 bases, and 10 bases lay between the germline ends. This CDR3 comprises 11 residues. CDR3 region: CSVSVGNTIYF. The CDR3 bases are TGCAGCGTCAGTGTTGGTAACACCATATATTTT.

J is TRBJ1-5 and V is TRBV15; tentative D call: TRBD1 (5 bases). This CDR3 contains 14 residues. The germline CDR1 and CDR2 sequences are LNHNV and YYDKDF (reference sequence). Trimming took 3 bases from V and 2 from J, leaving 8 bases between them. This CDR3 reads CATSSLQGNQPQHF. In DNA form, the CDR3 reads TGTGCCACCAGCAGTTTACAGGGCAATCAGCCCCAGCATTTT.

This rearrangement joins TRBV20-1 to TRBJ1-1; D call uncertain. Trimming removed 3 bases at V and 1 base at J, with 9 bases between. CDR1 DFQATT and CDR2 SNEGSKA come from the germline V gene (reference sequence). The CDR3 is 13 amino acids. CDR3 loop: CSASSHENTEAFF. The CDR3, as DNA: TGCAGTGCTAGTTCACACGAGAACACTGAAGCTTTCTTT.

The chain uses TRBV7-2 and TRBJ1-5, with D unresolved. Trimming took off 5 bases at V and 3 bases at J, with 11 bases between the two ends. The CDR3 length is 14 residues. CDR1 and CDR2 (germline): SGHTA, FQGNSA. CDR3 amino acids: CASSLQVTNQPQHF. The DNA of the CDR3 is TGTGCCAGCAGCCTACAAGTAACCAATCAGCCCCAGCATTTT.

V is TRBV12-3 or TRBV12-4 and J is TRBJ2-5, with 10 bases identical to TRBD1. This CDR3 has 16 residues. V shed 3 bases and J 5 bases; nucleotides not matched to a gene: 9. CDR3 DNA: TGTGCCAGCAGTTTCGGCGTGGGGACAGGGGAGGAGACCCAGTACTTC. This gives the protein CASSFGVGTGEETQYF.

This clonotype was picked up many times. The chain is built from TRBV5-1 and TRBJ1-5; TRBD1 might be the D (6 bases). The CDR3 runs to 13 residues. Trimming left V 6 bases short and J 4 bases short, with 11 bases between. Germline-derived CDR1 and CDR2 are SGHRS and YFSETQ. The CDR3 nucleotides are TGCGCCAGCATGACAGGACCTAATCAGCCCCAGCATTTT. Encoded protein: CASMTGPNQPQHF.

V gene TRBV24-1 combines with J gene TRBJ2-7; no clear D. CDR3 length equals 16 residues. CDR1 is KGHDR, CDR2 SFDVKD, per germline. V lost 0 bases and J 2 bases, leaving 13 bases between the germline ends. CDR3 loop: CATSDLDPDATYEQYF. The DNA for the CDR3 is TGTGCCACCAGTGATTTGGATCCGGACGCCACCTACGAGCAGTACTTC.

This clonotype was seen only a few times. This chain links TRBV6-5 with TRBJ1-1; possibly TRBD1 for D (6 bases). The CDR3 totals 14 residues. Looked up from germline, CDR1 is MNHEY and CDR2 is SVGAGI. V was clipped by 6 bases and J by 3 bases, with 14 bases between them. CDR3 DNA sequence: TGTGCCAGCAGCAAGGGGGTGGACTACACTGAAGCTTTCTTT. Its protein is CASSKGVDYTEAFF.